The entry that follows covers one TCR beta chain sequence. The antigen is not known. TCRdb called the 5' RACE reads again in MiXCR, with one record for every CDR3 protein. The table lists some 320,000 distinct CDR3 sequences, approximately 12% of them singletons, with about 3% in the top ten. Germline V gene data show CDR1 as SGDLS and CDR2 as YYNGEE. The CDR3 consists of 19 residues. The J segment lost 2 bases and the V segment lost 3 bases, leaving 7 bases of the junction unmatched. This record belongs to a study of T cells after yellow fever vaccination. Overall study findings and caveats: After the booster, roughly 96% of CD4 and 88% of CD8 primary-response clones were re-detected.

The rearrangement uses TRBV9 and TRBJ2-2; the match to TRBD2 covers 16 bases. The receptor was isolated from a young man who received the YFV17D yellow fever vaccine. Source: CD4+ T cells sorted from PBMCs, taken 45 days after the yellow fever booster vaccination. CDR3 in amino acids: CASSEGLAGGLRNTGELFF. CDR3 nucleotide sequence: TGTGCCAGCAGCGAGGGACTAGCGGGGGGGCTACGTAACACCGGGGAGCTGTTTTTT.